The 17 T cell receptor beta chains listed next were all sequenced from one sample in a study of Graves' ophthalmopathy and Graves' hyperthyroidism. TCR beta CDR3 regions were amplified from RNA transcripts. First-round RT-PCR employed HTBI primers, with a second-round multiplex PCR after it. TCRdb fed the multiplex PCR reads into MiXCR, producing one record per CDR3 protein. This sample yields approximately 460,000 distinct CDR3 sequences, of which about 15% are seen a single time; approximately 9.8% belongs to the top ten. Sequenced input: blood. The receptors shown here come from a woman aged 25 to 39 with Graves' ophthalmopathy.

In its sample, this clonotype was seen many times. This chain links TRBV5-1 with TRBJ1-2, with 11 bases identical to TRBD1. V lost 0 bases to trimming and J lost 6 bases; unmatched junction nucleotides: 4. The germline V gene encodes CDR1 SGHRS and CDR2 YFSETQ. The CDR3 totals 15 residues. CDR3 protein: CASSLDGQGAHGYTF. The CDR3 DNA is TGCGCCAGCAGCTTGGACGGACAGGGGGCCCATGGCTACACCTTC.

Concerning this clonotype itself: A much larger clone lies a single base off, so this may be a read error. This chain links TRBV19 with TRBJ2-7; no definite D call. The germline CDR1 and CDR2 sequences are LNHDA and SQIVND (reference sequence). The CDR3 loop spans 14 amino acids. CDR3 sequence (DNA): TGTGCCAGTAGTGTCCGGACGATCTCCTACGAGCAGTGCTTC. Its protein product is CASSVRTISYEQCF. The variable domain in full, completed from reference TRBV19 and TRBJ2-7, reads DGGITQSPKYLFRKEGQNVTLSCEQNLNHDAMYWYRQDPGQGLRLIYYSQIVNDFQKGDIAEGYSVSREKKESFPLTVTSAQKNPTAFYLCASSVRTISYEQCFGPGTRLTVT.

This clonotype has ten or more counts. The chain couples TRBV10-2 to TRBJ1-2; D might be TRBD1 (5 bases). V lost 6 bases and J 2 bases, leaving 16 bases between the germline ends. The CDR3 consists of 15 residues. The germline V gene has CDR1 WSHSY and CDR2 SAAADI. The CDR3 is CASRTLLGANYGYTF. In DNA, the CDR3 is TGCGCCAGCAGGACCCTTCTCGGGGCCAACTATGGCTACACCTTC.

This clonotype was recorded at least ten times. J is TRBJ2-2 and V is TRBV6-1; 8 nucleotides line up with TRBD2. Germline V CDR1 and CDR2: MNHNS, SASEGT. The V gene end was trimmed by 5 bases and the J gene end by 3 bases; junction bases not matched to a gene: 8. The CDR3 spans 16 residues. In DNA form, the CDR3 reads TGTGCCAGCAGTAGGGCGGGGGGCTTTGACACCGGGGAGCTGTTTTTT. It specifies CASSRAGGFDTGELFF.

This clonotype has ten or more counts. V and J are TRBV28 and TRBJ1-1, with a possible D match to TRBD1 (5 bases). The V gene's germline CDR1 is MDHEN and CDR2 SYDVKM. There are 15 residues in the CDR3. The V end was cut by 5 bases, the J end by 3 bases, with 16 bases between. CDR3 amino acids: CASSPGGEGHTEAFF. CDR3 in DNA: TGTGCCAGCAGTCCCGGCGGGGAGGGGCACACTGAAGCTTTCTTT.

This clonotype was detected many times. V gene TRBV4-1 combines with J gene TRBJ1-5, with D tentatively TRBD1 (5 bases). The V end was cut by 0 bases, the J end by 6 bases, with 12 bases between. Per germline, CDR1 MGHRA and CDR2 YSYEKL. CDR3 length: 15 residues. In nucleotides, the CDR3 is TGCGCCAGCAGCCAAGATTCGGCGGGGGGTCAGCCCCAGCATTTT. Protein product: CASSQDSAGGQPQHF.

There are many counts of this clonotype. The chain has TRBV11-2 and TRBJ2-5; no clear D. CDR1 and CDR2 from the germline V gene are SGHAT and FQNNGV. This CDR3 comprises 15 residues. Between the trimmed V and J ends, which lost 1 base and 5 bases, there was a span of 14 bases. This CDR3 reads CASSLGATGGETQYF. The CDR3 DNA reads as TGTGCCAGCAGCTTAGGTGCGACCGGTGGGGAGACCCAGTACTTC.

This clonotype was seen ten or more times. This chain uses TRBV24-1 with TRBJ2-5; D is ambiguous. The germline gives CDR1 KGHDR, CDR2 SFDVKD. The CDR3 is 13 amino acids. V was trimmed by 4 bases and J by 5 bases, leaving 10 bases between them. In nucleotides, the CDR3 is TGTGCCACCAGTGAGGATCGTAGGGAGACCCAGTACTTC. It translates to CATSEDRRETQYF.

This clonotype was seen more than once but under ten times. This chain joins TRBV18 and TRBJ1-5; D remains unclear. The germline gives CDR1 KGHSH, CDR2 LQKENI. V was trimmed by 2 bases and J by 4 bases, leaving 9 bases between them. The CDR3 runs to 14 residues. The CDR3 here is CASSPYTDNQPQHF. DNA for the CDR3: TGTGCCAGCTCACCATACACAGATAATCAGCCCCAGCATTTT.

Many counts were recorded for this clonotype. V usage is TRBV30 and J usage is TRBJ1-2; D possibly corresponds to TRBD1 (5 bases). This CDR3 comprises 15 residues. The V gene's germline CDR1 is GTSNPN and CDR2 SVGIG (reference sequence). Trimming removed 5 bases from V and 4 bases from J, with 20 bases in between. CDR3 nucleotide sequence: TGTGCCTGGTGGCCCGTGGGGGAATCGGGCTATGGCTACACCTTC. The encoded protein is CAWWPVGESGYGYTF.

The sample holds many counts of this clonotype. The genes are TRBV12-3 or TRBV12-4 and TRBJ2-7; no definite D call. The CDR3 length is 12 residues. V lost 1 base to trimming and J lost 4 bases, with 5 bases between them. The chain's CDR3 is CASSLGDYEQYF. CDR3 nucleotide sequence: TGTGCCAGCAGTTTAGGGGATTACGAGCAGTACTTC.

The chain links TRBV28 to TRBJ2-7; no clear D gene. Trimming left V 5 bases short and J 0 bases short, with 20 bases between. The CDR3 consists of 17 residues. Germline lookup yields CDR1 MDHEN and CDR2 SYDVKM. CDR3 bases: TGTGCCAGCAGTCCTCAGAATACAGTTGCCTACTCCTACGAGCAGTACTTC. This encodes CASSPQNTVAYSYEQYF.

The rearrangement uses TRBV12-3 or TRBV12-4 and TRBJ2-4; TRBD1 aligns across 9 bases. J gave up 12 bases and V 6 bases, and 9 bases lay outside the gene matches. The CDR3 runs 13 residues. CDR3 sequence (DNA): TGTGCCAGCAGGACCTCACTGACAGGGGGTCAGTACTTC. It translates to CASRTSLTGGQYF.

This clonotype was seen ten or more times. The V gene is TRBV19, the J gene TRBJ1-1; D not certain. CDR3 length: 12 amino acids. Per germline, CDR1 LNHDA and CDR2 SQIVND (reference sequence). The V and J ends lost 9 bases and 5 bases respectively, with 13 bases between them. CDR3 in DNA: TGTGCCAGCCTCCGGGTGGGGACTGAAGCTTTCTTT. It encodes CASLRVGTEAFF.

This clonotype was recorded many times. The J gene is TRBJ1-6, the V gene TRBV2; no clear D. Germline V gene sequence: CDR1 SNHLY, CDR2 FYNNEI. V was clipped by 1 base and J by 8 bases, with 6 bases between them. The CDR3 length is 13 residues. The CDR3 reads CASSEGPHSPLHF. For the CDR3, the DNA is TGTGCCAGCAGTGAAGGACCTCATTCACCCCTCCACTTT. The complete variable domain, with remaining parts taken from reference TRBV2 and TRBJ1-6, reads EPEVTQTPSHQVTQMGQEVILRCVPISNHLYFYWYRQILGQKVEFLVSFYNNEISEKSEIFDDQFSVERPDGSNFTLKIRSTKLEDSAMYFCASSEGPHSPLHFGNGTRLTVT.

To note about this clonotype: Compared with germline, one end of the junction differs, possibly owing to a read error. CDR3 residues: CTSRPGSRANVLTF. For the CDR3, the DNA is TGTACCAGCAGACCTGGGTCCCGGGCCAACGTCCTGACTTTC. The chain has TRBV27 and TRBJ2-6; D unclear. The CDR3 spans 14 residues. Germline lookup yields CDR1 MNHEY and CDR2 SMNVEV (reference sequence).

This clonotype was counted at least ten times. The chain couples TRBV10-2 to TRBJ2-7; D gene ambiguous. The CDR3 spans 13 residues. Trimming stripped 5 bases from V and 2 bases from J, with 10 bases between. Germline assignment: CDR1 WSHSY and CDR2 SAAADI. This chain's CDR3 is CASSRTVTYEQYF. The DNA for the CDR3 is TGCGCCAGCAGTCGGACCGTCACCTACGAGCAGTACTTC.